The following is a T cell receptor beta chain sequence with its context. The antigen it recognizes is unknown. Base quality data are lacking; no much larger clone is found one base away. The iRepertoire nested amplicon-rescue multiplex PCR (arm-PCR) platform was used to amplify TCR alpha and beta CDR3 regions from RNA. The input for one-step reverse transcription and amplification was about 95-400 ng of tissue mRNA or PBMC total RNA. Following bead purification, Illumina adapters were added through a secondary multiplex PCR, and the libraries were then gel-purified between 200 and 400 bp. The libraries contained internal 6-nucleotide barcodes that were used for demultiplexing. Sequencing of the libraries was done on an Illumina MiSeq using 2x220 or 2x250 nucleotide paired-end reads. The published analysis was carried out like this. Paired reads were merged with FLASH 1.2.11 and aligned to the GRCh37 human genome with BWA-MEM before extracting TRA and TRB reads. For V and J assignment, an IMGT-derived reference of cassette sequences and CDR3 motifs that included pseudogenes was used. Reads were translated in three frames, and productive CDR3s were defined by a C…FGXG motif without stop codons. A clonotype was defined as a unique combination of a V-J cassette pair and a CDR3 amino acid sequence. Hamming distance filtering was applied to reads, with thresholds set by the sequence error rate of each sample in mapped regions. TCRdb applied fastp at Q25 and MiXCR to the public reads, then kept only in-frame beta chains. Each record represents a unique CDR3 protein, reported with the most common genes and DNA among its rows. TCRdb, rather than the study authors, made the V and J calls. The sample data list fewer than 500,000 distinct CDR3 sequences, and about 40% of these were observed just once. The ten largest account for 12% of the sample.

This specimen belongs to a study of glioma-infiltrating T cells (dated by TCRdb to about 2016). For context, the study as a whole: Low-grade gliomas were represented by WHO grade II oligodendrogliomas or astrocytomas, and glioblastomas were represented by WHO grade IV tumors that were sampled at initial rather than recurrent diagnosis. Glioma patients received dexamethasone for six or fewer days before surgery. Blood libraries targeted roughly 4- to 10-fold sequencing coverage of 920,000 or so peripheral T cells. Sequencing of TCR alpha- and beta-chain repertoires was performed on glioma tissue, on non-neoplastic brain tissue, and on matched peripheral blood mononuclear cells. Each tissue-infiltrating repertoire was compared with the same patient's peripheral blood repertoire to measure divergence between tissue and blood T-cell populations. The paired cohort was made up of three low-grade glioma patients, fewer than 10 primary glioblastoma patients and three non-glioma patients who contributed non-neoplastic brain tissue. Study-wide conclusions, independent of this receptor: Patients with low tissue-blood divergence were marked by a signature set of shared blood CDR3 motifs, and this signature set was depleted in highly divergent patients. Group comparisons rested on small numbers: three non-neoplastic, three low-grade glioma and 7 or 8 glioblastoma patients. Very few CDR3 sequences were found to be shared between tissue and blood, and this scarcity was attributed to high CDR3 diversity and limited sampling. VJ-independent divergence between tissue and blood was lower than expected in non-neoplastic patients but higher than expected in all gliomas, particularly low-grade gliomas.

V and J are truncated by 1 base and 6 bases respectively, leaving an intervening sequence of 13 bases. The germline V gene (reference sequence) supplies CDR1 SEHNR and CDR2 FQNEAQ. Including cysteine and phenylalanine, the CDR3 has 14 amino acids. The sequence is cut down to CDR3 DNA, 42 bases in frame from base 1. Surgical brain or tumor specimens were cryofrozen in liquid nitrogen immediately after resection, and peripheral blood cells were collected concurrently. Recombination linked TRBV7-9 to TRBJ2-7; TRBD2 could be the D gene, as 6 bases match. Sequenced input: glioma tissue, nonneoplastic brain tissue, or PBMCs (not recorded which). The sequence was collected from a human donor with low-grade glioma or glioblastoma, undergoing nonglioma brain surgery, or in good health (not recorded which). The DNA sequence follows: TGTGCCAGCAGCTTAGAACTAGCTTCTCTCGAGCAGTACTTC. Its protein product is CASSLELASLEQYF.